What follows describes a single T cell receptor (beta chain). As yet, its antigen is unknown. Caucasian adults residing in Nashville, Tennessee made up all the donors. The data originate from a study of shared clonotypes between healthy human individuals. The CDR3 consists of 13 residues. Trimming took 0 bases from V and 8 from J, leaving 11 bases between them. Germline CDR1 reads SGHRS; CDR2 reads YFSETQ. General observations from the study: Blood was the only sampled material, and tissue repertoires likely differ.

Per the original methods: Sequence data from immunoSEQ were junction-only and lacked quality scores; consequently, filtering differed. The data were produced by immunoSEQ multiplex PCR, yet TCRdb's version contains in-frame clones alone and is incomplete. V and J calls and clone size come straight from that table; D and trimming were deduced from the DNA. The table lists fewer than 500,000 clones, 75% to 80% of them singletons, with around an eighth in the top ten. The gene calls are TRBV5-1 and TRBJ1-2, with a possible D match to TRBD1 (5 bases). The source is a woman aged 40 to 49 in good health. Some clones in this sample may be carry-over from other donors' samples. The specimen sequenced was PBMCs. CDR3 loop: CASSLVGDGGYTF. CDR3 in DNA: TGCGCCAGCAGCTTGGTGGGGGATGGAGGCTACACCTTC.